One and the same sample provided the 26 T cell receptor beta chains below, sequenced in a study of blood T cell repertoires in COVID-19. Produced via immunoSEQ multiplex PCR; TCRdb's table is partial and in-frame only. Of around 270,000 clones detected, roughly 90% appear once; the ten largest clones hold roughly 4.8%. The sequencing input was peripheral blood. The receptors were sampled from a middle-aged man with acute or convalescent COVID-19.

The V call is TRBV3-1 (or the pseudogene TRBV3-2), the J call TRBJ1-1; TRBD1 matches 8 bases. The CDR3 is 13 residues long. V lost 1 base to trimming and J lost 10 bases; unmatched junction nucleotides: 5. Germline CDR1 and CDR2: LGHDT and YNNKEL (reference sequence). The CDR3 bases are TGTGCCAGCAGCCAAGTAGACAGGGGAAGAGCTTTCTTT. Translating gives CASSQVDRGRAFF.

The rearrangement joins TRBV7-3 to TRBJ2-7, with 11 bases identical to TRBD2. The CDR3 sequence is 16 residues long. V was pared by 3 bases and J by 5 bases, with 9 bases of the junction left unmatched. Germline lookup yields CDR1 SGHTA and CDR2 FQGTGA. DNA of the CDR3: TGTGCCAGCAGCTTGGGTAGCGGGGGGGCCAAGGACGAGCAGTACTTC. Its protein is CASSLGSGGAKDEQYF.

V and J are TRBV28 and TRBJ1-4; D is ambiguous. The CDR3 is made up of 14 amino acids. V gave up 3 bases and J gave up 3 bases, with 8 bases separating them. Germline assignment: CDR1 MDHEN and CDR2 SYDVKM. CDR3 in DNA: TGTGCCAGCAGTTTGGGCAGGTCTAATGAAAAACTGTTTTTT. This codes for CASSLGRSNEKLFF.

This chain joins TRBV3-1 (or the pseudogene TRBV3-2) and TRBJ1-6; D might be TRBD1 (6 bases). V gave up 0 bases and J gave up 9 bases, with 12 bases separating them. The CDR3 has 15 residues. Germline CDR1 and CDR2: LGHDT and YNNKEL (reference sequence). CDR3: CASSQDAGASSPLHF. The CDR3 DNA reads TGTGCCAGCAGCCAAGATGCGGGGGCGTCTTCACCCCTCCACTTT.

V and J are TRBV7-9 and TRBJ2-7; D remains unclear. Trimming removed 1 base at V and 3 bases at J, with 4 bases between. Per the germline V gene, CDR1 is SEHNR and CDR2 is FQNEAQ (reference sequence). The CDR3 sequence is 12 residues long. CDR3 protein: CASSLVHYEQYF. CDR3 DNA sequence: TGTGCCAGCAGCTTAGTCCACTACGAGCAGTACTTC.

This sequence joins TRBV19 and TRBJ2-2, with D perhaps matching TRBD2 (6 bases). This CDR3 has 14 amino acids. Germline assignment: CDR1 LNHDA and CDR2 SQIVND (reference sequence). Trimming shortened V by 3 bases and J by 4 bases, and 9 bases separated the two germline ends. CDR3 sequence (DNA): TGTGCCAGTAGTATCGGGACTTTCACCGGGGAGCTGTTTTTT. Protein: CASSIGTFTGELFF.

The chain has TRBV12-5 and TRBJ2-7, with a weak D call TRBD2 (5 bases). The V gene's germline CDR1 is LGHNT and CDR2 FRNRAP. The CDR3 runs 14 residues. Trimming shortened V by 8 bases and J by 0 bases, and 14 bases separated the two germline ends. The CDR3: CASSPSGVSYEQYF. The CDR3 DNA reads as TGTGCTAGTAGTCCCAGCGGTGTCTCCTACGAGCAGTACTTC.

The J gene is TRBJ2-7, the V gene TRBV12-5; possibly TRBD2 for D (5 bases). Trimming removed 8 bases at V and 1 base at J, with 12 bases between. Germline values: CDR1 LGHNT, CDR2 FRNRAP. The CDR3 extends over 13 amino acids. The CDR3 reads CASRWEMSYEQYF. The CDR3 coding sequence is TGTGCTAGTCGATGGGAGATGTCCTACGAGCAGTACTTC.

The chain couples TRBV19 to TRBJ1-1; D possibly corresponds to TRBD1 (6 bases). Germline CDR1 and CDR2: LNHDA and SQIVND (reference sequence). CDR3 length: 16 residues. Trimming left V 3 bases short and J 1 base short, with 15 bases between. CDR3 region: CASSIMAGAGNTEAFF. The CDR3 DNA reads TGTGCCAGTAGTATTATGGCAGGGGCGGGGAACACTGAAGCTTTCTTT.

The chain couples TRBV12-3 or TRBV12-4 to TRBJ1-6; D uncertain. CDR3 size: 12 residues. V lost 0 bases to trimming and J lost 10 bases, with 4 bases between them. The CDR3: CASSLARSPLHF. The CDR3 DNA reads as TGTGCCAGCAGTTTAGCGAGGTCACCCCTCCACTTT.

The genes are TRBV15 and TRBJ1-5; D possibly corresponds to TRBD1 (6 bases). V was trimmed by 3 bases and J by 4 bases, leaving 13 bases between them. The CDR3 contains 15 residues. Germline V gene sequence: CDR1 LNHNV, CDR2 YYDKDF (reference sequence). The CDR3 DNA is TGTGCCACCAGCAGTAGGGGGTGGGGGAATCAGCCCCAGCATTTT. The encoded protein is CATSSRGWGNQPQHF.

The chain employs TRBV7-8 and TRBJ2-7; 8 bases map to TRBD2. CDR3 length: 15 residues. Looked up from germline, CDR1 is SGHVS and CDR2 is FQNEAQ. After removal of 7 bases from V and 4 bases from J, the junction contained 12 bases not matched to a gene. Written as DNA, the CDR3 is TGTGCCAGCAAACCTCCTTTAGCGGGGATGTACGAGCAGTACTTC. This codes for CASKPPLAGMYEQYF.

This chain uses TRBV5-1 with TRBJ2-5, with TRBD1 matching 7 bases. J gave up 4 bases and V 0 bases, and 6 bases lay outside the gene matches. Germline V gene data show CDR1 as SGHRS and CDR2 as YFSETQ. The CDR3 totals 15 residues. The CDR3 loop reads CASSLEGGSPETQYF. In DNA, the CDR3 is TGCGCCAGCAGCTTGGAAGGGGGCTCCCCAGAGACCCAGTACTTC.

The V and J genes are TRBV9 and TRBJ1-3; the D is unclear. From germline, CDR1 is SGDLS and CDR2 YYNGEE. Trimming took off 4 bases at V and 0 bases at J, with 11 bases between the two ends. This CDR3 has 15 amino acids. The DNA for the CDR3 is TGTGCCAGCAGCCAGAGACTGAGCTCTGGAAACACCATATATTTT. It translates to CASSQRLSSGNTIYF.

This clone was recorded only once. The chain has TRBV6-5 and TRBJ1-1; D ambiguous. With 2 bases removed from V and 1 base from J, the gap between germline ends came to 11 bases. CDR3 length equals 15 residues. CDR1 and CDR2 (germline): MNHEY, SVGAGI. The CDR3: CASSYGAHRNTEAFF. The CDR3 DNA reads as TGTGCCAGCAGTTACGGTGCACATCGGAACACTGAAGCTTTCTTT.

This clone has a single count. The J gene is TRBJ1-1, the V gene TRBV19; TRBD1 matches 8 bases. Losses at the gene ends were 2 bases for V and 1 base for J; bases not matched to a gene: 3. Germline-derived CDR1 and CDR2 are LNHDA and SQIVND (reference sequence). CDR3 length equals 15 residues. Written as DNA, the CDR3 is TGTGCCAGTAGTATACCTGACAGGGGGAACACTGAAGCTTTCTTT. This codes for CASSIPDRGNTEAFF.

V and J are TRBV27 and TRBJ2-1, with no clear D. Between the trimmed V and J ends, which lost 0 bases and 9 bases, there was a span of 12 bases. CDR3 length: 14 residues. Germline CDR1 reads MNHEY; CDR2 reads SMNVEV (reference sequence). CDR3 coding DNA: TGTGCCAGCAGTTTATCACCCCAGGCTACTGAGCAGTTCTTC. Protein sequence: CASSLSPQATEQFF.

The CDR3 sequence: CASSPSRLPTGELFF. CDR3 DNA: TGTGCCAGCAGCCCATCCCGACTCCCCACCGGGGAGCTGTTTTTT. This chain joins TRBV13 and TRBJ2-2; D gene ambiguous. With 5 bases removed from V and 4 bases from J, the gap between germline ends came to 14 bases. CDR1 and CDR2 (germline): PRHDT, FYEKMQ (reference sequence). The CDR3 spans 15 residues.

The chain uses TRBV4-2 and TRBJ1-2; 8 nucleotides line up with TRBD1. CDR1 and CDR2 (germline): LGHNA, YNFKEQ. V lost 4 bases, J lost 8 bases, and 9 bases stayed unmatched. The CDR3 runs to 14 residues. In DNA, the CDR3 is TGTGCCAGCAGCCTACAGGGGGGTGGAGCGGGCTACACCTTC. Translation: CASSLQGGGAGYTF.

This sequence joins TRBV4-2 and TRBJ1-1; D possibly corresponds to TRBD1 (5 bases). The germline V and J ends were trimmed by 6 bases and 1 base, with 21 bases remaining between them. The CDR3 consists of 17 residues. Germline lookup yields CDR1 LGHNA and CDR2 YNFKEQ. CDR3 in DNA: TGTGCCAGCAGTTTCTCCCCACAGGCCTTTAGGAACACTGAAGCTTTCTTT. As protein: CASSFSPQAFRNTEAFF.

V is TRBV4-2 and J is TRBJ2-7, with 7 positions matching TRBD1. With V trimmed by 4 bases and J by 4 bases, 10 bases remained unmatched. The CDR3 runs 15 residues. Germline CDR1 reads LGHNA; CDR2 reads YNFKEQ. CDR3 loop: CASSRQGEGGYEQYF. CDR3 DNA: TGTGCCAGCAGCCGCCAGGGGGAAGGAGGTTACGAGCAGTACTTC.

The chain uses TRBV27 and TRBJ2-7; D may be TRBD1 (8 bases). Trimming stripped 5 bases from V and 4 bases from J, with 18 bases between. This CDR3 spans 15 amino acids. In germline, CDR1 is MNHEY, CDR2 SMNVEV (reference sequence). In nucleotides, the CDR3 is TGTGCCAGCAGTCCCCCTGGACAGGGAGGGTACGAGCAGTACTTC. Its translation: CASSPPGQGGYEQYF.

The V and J genes are TRBV2 and TRBJ2-3; possibly TRBD2 for D (6 bases). CDR1 and CDR2 from the germline V gene are SNHLY and FYNNEI. The CDR3 spans 13 residues. Trimming stripped 10 bases from V and 1 base from J, with 12 bases between. Here the CDR3 reads CATAGFGTDTQYF. The CDR3 coding sequence is TGTGCCACCGCGGGGTTTGGCACAGATACGCAGTATTTT.

The chain uses TRBV6-1 and TRBJ1-3; possible D gene TRBD1, 5 bases. Trimming removed 0 bases from V and 4 bases from J, with 10 bases in between. The CDR3 runs to 15 residues. CDR1 and CDR2 from the germline V gene are MNHNS and SASEGT. The CDR3 bases are TGTGCCAGCAGTGAAGCAGGGGAAGGAGGAAACACCATATATTTT. Protein: CASSEAGEGGNTIYF.

The chain combines TRBV4-1 with TRBJ2-7, with TRBD1 matching 8 bases. The CDR3 runs 14 residues. V shed 4 bases, J shed 1 base, and the junction held 3 bases outside the gene matches. Germline V CDR1 and CDR2: MGHRA, YSYEKL. CDR3 loop: CASSPDRGSYEQYF. Written as DNA, the CDR3 is TGCGCCAGCAGCCCCGACAGGGGTTCCTACGAGCAGTACTTC.

The V gene is TRBV3-1 (or the pseudogene TRBV3-2), the J gene TRBJ1-2; the match to TRBD1 covers 7 bases. Trimming took 4 bases from V and 4 from J; bases not matched to a gene: 12. Germline CDR1 reads LGHDT; CDR2 reads YNNKEL (reference sequence). This CDR3 comprises 16 residues. The CDR3 nucleotides are TGTGCCAGCAGCCCTACCGGGACAGAACCTTTCTATGGCTACACCTTC. Translating gives CASSPTGTEPFYGYTF.